The TCR beta chain under discussion was sequenced for a study of human T cells and chemical hapten exposure. Study as a whole: During the roughly 26-week study period, patients had diphenylcyclopropenone applied to the scalp every week.

TCRdb fed the RACE reads into MiXCR, producing one record per CDR3 protein. Of 300,000 to 450,000 distinct CDR3 sequences listed, 4.5% to 6% are singletons. As to time point: pre-sensitization, week 0. Stated treatment: therapeutic diphenylcyclopropenone sensitization with weekly scalp DPC. Those who donated were patients with alopecia, 18 to 70 years of age, and suitable for DPC. Study-level points and caveats: Healthy people's immune response may differ from that of the donors, who had alopecia.

V lost 3 bases, J lost 0 bases, and 18 bases lay in between. CDR1 and CDR2 from the germline V gene are SGHVS and FNYEAQ. CDR3 size: 19 residues. This clonotype was recorded many times. Its antigen is not identified. The sequence came from a woman aged 45-65 years with alopecia areata. Some clones in this sample may be carry-over from other donors' samples. Specimen: whole blood, collected in connection with sensitization to the hapten diphenylcyclopropenone (DPC). The chain joins TRBV7-6 to TRBJ2-6; a possible D gene is TRBD1 (6 bases). The CDR3 DNA reads as TGTGCCAGCAGCTTTTTGGGGGCTTCAGGCAGCTCTGGGGCCAACGTCCTGACTTTC. It is translated as CASSFLGASGSSGANVLTF.